This entry lists 10 T cell receptor beta chains sequenced from one sample in a study of breast tumors, draining lymph nodes, adjacent tissues. One entry per CDR3 protein results from TCRdb running MiXCR on the multiplex PCR reads. The table has about 300,000 distinct CDR3 sequences, over 30% seen once. Samples came from axillary lymph nodes draining the breast cancer. The sequenced material came from axillary lymph node tissue. Receptor source: a female donor with breast cancer. Some clones in this sample may be carry-over from other donors' samples.

The chain recombines TRBV3-1 with TRBJ2-7; D is possibly TRBD2 (6 bases). V lost 8 bases, J lost 6 bases, and 23 bases lay in between. This CDR3 is 15 amino acids long. Germline loops: CDR1 LGHDT, CDR2 YNNKEL (reference sequence). The CDR3 loop reads CASATVTSTLGEQYF. The CDR3, as DNA: TGTGCCAGCGCAACAGTCACTAGCACCCTAGGCGAGCAGTACTTC.

This clonotype was recorded many times. The chain employs TRBV20-1 and TRBJ2-1; TRBD2 matches 13 bases. V trimming: 6 bases; J trimming: 5 bases; junction bases outside the gene matches: 13. Germline loops: CDR1 DFQATT, CDR2 SNEGSKA (reference sequence). The CDR3 totals 17 residues. The CDR3 bases are TGCAGTGCGCAACCCCCGGGACTAGCGGGGCTGAACAATGAGCAGTTCTTC. Its translation is CSAQPPGLAGLNNEQFF.

Comment on this clonotype: The CDR3 does not end in the conserved phenylalanine or tryptophan, so this is likely a read error. It is unclear where the CDR3 begins or ends on the DNA, so no DNA is shown, and the CDR3 is as TCRdb lists it. The genes are TRBV15 and TRBJ2-3; TRBD2, the table's D call, lacks a check against the DNA. The CDR3 sequence runs 8 residues, both termini included. Germline CDR1 reads LNHNV; CDR2 reads YYDKDF (reference sequence). The CDR3 loop reads CATSRKRE.

In this sample, this clonotype turned up many times. The chain joins TRBV5-1 to TRBJ2-7, with 11 bases that match TRBD1. The CDR3 extends over 16 amino acids. In germline, CDR1 is SGHRS, CDR2 YFSETQ. The J segment lost 6 bases and the V segment lost 4 bases, leaving 12 bases of the junction unmatched. CDR3 nucleotides: TGCGCCAGCAGCGTAACCGGGACAGGGGGTAGAGGCGAGCAGTACTTC. This codes for CASSVTGTGGRGEQYF.

This clonotype came up many times. The chain carries TRBV7-9 and TRBJ2-7; 13 bases are shared with TRBD2. Germline CDR1 SEHNR, CDR2 FQNEAQ (reference sequence). V lost 2 bases, J lost 1 base, and 5 bases stayed unmatched. The CDR3 runs to 17 residues. The CDR3 nucleotides are TGTGCCAGCAGCTTAACTAGCGGGAGGGCCCGTTCCTACGAGCAGTACTTC. Protein sequence: CASSLTSGRARSYEQYF.

On this clonotype itself: Mismatch with germline at one junction end may stem from a read error. V usage is TRBV10-3 and J usage is TRBJ1-3, with a tentative D call TRBD1 (6 bases). This CDR3 comprises 15 residues. CDR1 is ENHRY and CDR2 is SYGVKD in the germline V gene. In DNA, the CDR3 is TGTGCCATCAGTGGGGGGGCCAACTCTGGAAACACCATATACTTT. Amino acids: CAISGGANSGNTIYF.

On this clonotype: This could be a read error, since a much larger clone is one nucleotide away. The chain uses TRBV3-1 and TRBJ1-5; unclear D gene. There are 13 residues in the CDR3. Trimming stripped 0 bases from V and 7 bases from J, with 7 bases between. CDR1 and CDR2 (germline): LGHDT, YNNKEL (reference sequence). The CDR3 nucleotides are TGTGCCAGCAGCCAAGATCAGAGGCAGCCCCAGCATTTT. This codes for CASSQDQRQPQHF. The whole variable domain, remainder taken from reference TRBV3-1 and TRBJ1-5, is DTAVSQTPKYLVTQMGNDKSIKCEQNLGHDTMYWYKQDSKKFLKIMFSYNNKELIINETVPNRFSPKSPDKAHLNLHINSLELGDSAVYFCASSQDQRQPQHFGDGTRLSIL.

This clonotype occurred many times. The chain links TRBV20-1 to TRBJ2-1; no definite D call. V lost 3 bases, J lost 8 bases, and 5 bases lay in between. This CDR3 has 10 residues. CDR1 is DFQATT and CDR2 is SNEGSKA in the germline V gene (reference sequence). CDR3 amino acids: CSARGHEQFF. The CDR3 nucleotides are TGCAGTGCTAGGGGCCATGAGCAGTTCTTC.

The rearrangement joins TRBV7-9 to TRBJ2-5; D unresolved. Germline CDR1 and CDR2: SEHNR and FQNEAQ (reference sequence). Trimming shortened V by 5 bases and J by 7 bases, and 11 bases separated the two germline ends. There are 12 residues in the CDR3. The CDR3 reads CASSRRRGTQYF. The CDR3 nucleotides are TGTGCCAGCAGCCGCAGACGTGGGACCCAGTACTTC.

V gene TRBV7-1 combines with J gene TRBJ2-5, with D maybe TRBD2 (7 bases). TRBV7-1 is recorded as an ORF, its role being uncertain. Between the trimmed V and J ends, which lost 5 bases and 4 bases, there was a span of 14 bases. The CDR3 totals 14 residues. CDR3 sequence: CASSLRRGGETQYF. In DNA form, the CDR3 reads TGTGCCAGCAGCCTCAGGAGGGGGGGAGAGACCCAGTACTTC.